This T cell receptor beta chain was captured in a study of brain T cells in children with intractable seizures. Trimming took off 3 bases at V and 1 base at J, with 13 bases between the two ends. Per the germline V gene, CDR1 is ENHRY and CDR2 is SYGVKD. CDR3 size: 16 residues. Repertoires were generated with immunoSEQ multiplex PCR, while TCRdb's copy carries only in-frame clones and drops some. Of around 100,000 clones listed, around 94% are singletons. The sequence derives from a boy under two years old with hemimegalencephaly and intractable seizures. This sequence joins TRBV10-3 and TRBJ2-1; D is possibly TRBD2 (5 bases). The starting material was peripheral blood, obtained at surgery. CDR3: CAISDPASGSYNEQFF. Written as DNA, the CDR3 is TGTGCCATCAGTGACCCGGCCAGCGGATCCTACAATGAGCAGTTCTTC.